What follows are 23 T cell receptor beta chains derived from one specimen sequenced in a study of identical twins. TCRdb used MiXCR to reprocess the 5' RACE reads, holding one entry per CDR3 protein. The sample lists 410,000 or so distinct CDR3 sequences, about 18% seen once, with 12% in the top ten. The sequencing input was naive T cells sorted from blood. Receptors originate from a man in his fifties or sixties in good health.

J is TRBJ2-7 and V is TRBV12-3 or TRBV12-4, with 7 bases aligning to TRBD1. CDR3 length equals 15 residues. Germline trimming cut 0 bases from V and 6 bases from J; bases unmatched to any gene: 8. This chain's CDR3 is CASSLAAGGSREQYF. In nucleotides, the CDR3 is TGTGCCAGCAGTTTAGCGGCAGGGGGTTCCCGCGAGCAGTACTTC.

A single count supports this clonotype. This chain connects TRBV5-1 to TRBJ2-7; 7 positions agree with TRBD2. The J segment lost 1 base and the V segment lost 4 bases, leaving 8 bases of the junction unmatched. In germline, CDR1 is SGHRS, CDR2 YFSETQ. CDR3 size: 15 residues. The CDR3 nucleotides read TGCGCCAGCAGCCCGGGGGGTTTAGGATCCTACGAGCAGTACTTC. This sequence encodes CASSPGGLGSYEQYF.

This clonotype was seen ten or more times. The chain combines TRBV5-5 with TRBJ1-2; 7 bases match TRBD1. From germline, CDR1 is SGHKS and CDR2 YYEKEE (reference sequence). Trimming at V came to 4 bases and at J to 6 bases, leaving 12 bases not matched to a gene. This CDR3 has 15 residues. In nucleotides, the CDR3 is TGTGCCAGCAGCCGAAGGCCCAGGGGGACGGATGGCTACACCTTC. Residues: CASSRRPRGTDGYTF.

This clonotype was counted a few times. CDR3 nucleotides: TGCGCCAGCAGCTTACGGGAGGGAGGCGAGCAGTACTTC. Its translation: CASSLREGGEQYF. The chain combines TRBV5-1 with TRBJ2-7; the match to TRBD2 covers 8 bases. The CDR3 runs to 13 residues. Germline CDR1 is SGHRS and CDR2 is YFSETQ. V shed 2 bases and J 6 bases; nucleotides not matched to a gene: 4.

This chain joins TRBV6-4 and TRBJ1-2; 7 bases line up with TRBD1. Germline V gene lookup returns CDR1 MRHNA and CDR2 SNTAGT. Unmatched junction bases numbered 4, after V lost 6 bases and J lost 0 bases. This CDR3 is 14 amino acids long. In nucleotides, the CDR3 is TGTGCCAGCAGACACGGACAGGCTAACTATGGCTACACCTTC. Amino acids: CASRHGQANYGYTF.

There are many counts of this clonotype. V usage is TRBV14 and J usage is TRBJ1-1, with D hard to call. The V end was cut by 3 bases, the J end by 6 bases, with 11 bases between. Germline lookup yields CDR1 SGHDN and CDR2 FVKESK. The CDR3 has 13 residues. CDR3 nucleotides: TGTGCCAGCAGCCAGAGTGGGTACGCTGAAGCTTTCTTT. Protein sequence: CASSQSGYAEAFF.

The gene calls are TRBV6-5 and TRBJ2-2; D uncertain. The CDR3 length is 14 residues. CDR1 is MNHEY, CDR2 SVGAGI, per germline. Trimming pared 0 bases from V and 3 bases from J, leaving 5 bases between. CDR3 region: CASSYSVYTGELFF. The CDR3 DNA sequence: TGTGCCAGCAGTTACTCGGTCTACACCGGGGAGCTGTTTTTT.

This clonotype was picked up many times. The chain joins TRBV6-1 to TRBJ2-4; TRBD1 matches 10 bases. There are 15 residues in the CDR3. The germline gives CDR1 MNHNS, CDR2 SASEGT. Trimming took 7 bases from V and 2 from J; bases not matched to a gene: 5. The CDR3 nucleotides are TGTGCCAGCAAGGGGACAGGGGTCTCCAAAAACATTCAGTACTTC. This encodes CASKGTGVSKNIQYF.

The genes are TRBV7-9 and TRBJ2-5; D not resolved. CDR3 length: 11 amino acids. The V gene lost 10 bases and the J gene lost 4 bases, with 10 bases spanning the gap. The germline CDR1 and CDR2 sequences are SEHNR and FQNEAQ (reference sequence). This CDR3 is CATMPLETQYF. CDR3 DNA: TGTGCCACCATGCCTCTAGAGACCCAGTACTTC.

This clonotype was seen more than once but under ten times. The CDR3 DNA is TGTGCCAGCAGGGCTGGACAGGGTTCCTACGAGCAGTACTTC. This gives the protein CASRAGQGSYEQYF. The chain links TRBV12-3 or TRBV12-4 to TRBJ2-7, with 8 bases aligning to TRBD1. Trimming removed 6 bases from V and 1 base from J; junction bases left unmatched: 5. The CDR3 has 14 residues.

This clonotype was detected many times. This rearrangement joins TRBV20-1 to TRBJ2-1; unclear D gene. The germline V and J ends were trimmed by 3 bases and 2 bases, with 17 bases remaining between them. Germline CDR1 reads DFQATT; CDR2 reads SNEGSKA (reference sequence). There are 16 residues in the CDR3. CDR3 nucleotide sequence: TGCAGTGCTAGTGGGCGGTGGGATGAAGCCTACAATGAGCAGTTCTTC. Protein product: CSASGRWDEAYNEQFF.

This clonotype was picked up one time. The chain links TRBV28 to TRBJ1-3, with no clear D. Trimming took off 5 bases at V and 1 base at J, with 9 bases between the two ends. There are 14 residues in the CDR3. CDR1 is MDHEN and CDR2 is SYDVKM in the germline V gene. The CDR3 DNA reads TGTGCCAGCAGTACGGCCCGTTCTGGAAACACCATATATTTT. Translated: CASSTARSGNTIYF.

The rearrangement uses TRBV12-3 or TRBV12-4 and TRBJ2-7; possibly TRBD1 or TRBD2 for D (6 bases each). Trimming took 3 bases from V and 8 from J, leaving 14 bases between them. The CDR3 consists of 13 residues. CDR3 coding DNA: TGTGCCAGCAGTTTTGGTGGGGGGCTTAAGCAGTACTTC. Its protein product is CASSFGGGLKQYF.

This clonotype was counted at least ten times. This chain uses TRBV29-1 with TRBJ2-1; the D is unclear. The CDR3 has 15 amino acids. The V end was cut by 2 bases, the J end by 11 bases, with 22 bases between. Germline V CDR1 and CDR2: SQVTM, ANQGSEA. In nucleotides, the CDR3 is TGCAGCGTTGAACCTCTTGGCCCCCGAACGTATAAGCAGTTCTTC. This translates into CSVEPLGPRTYKQFF.

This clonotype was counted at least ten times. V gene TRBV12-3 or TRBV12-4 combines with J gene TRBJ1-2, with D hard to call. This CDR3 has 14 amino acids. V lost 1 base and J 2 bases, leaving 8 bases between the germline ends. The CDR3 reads CASSLGSLNYGYTF. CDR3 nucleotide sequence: TGTGCCAGCAGTTTAGGATCCCTGAACTATGGCTACACCTTC.

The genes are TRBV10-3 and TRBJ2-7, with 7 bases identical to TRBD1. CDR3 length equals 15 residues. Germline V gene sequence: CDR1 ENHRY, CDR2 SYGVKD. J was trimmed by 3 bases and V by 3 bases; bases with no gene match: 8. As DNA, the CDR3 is TGTGCCATCAGTGAAGTCTCGGCAGGGGGCTACGAGCAGTACTTC. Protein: CAISEVSAGGYEQYF.

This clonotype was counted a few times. The chain's CDR3 is CATTRDSTSYEQYF. In DNA form, the CDR3 reads TGTGCCACGACGAGGGACAGCACCTCCTACGAGCAGTACTTC. The genes are TRBV10-3 and TRBJ2-7; TRBD1 agrees at 7 bases. The germline V gene has CDR1 ENHRY and CDR2 SYGVKD. The V gene end was trimmed by 10 bases and the J gene end by 0 bases; junction bases not matched to a gene: 9. This CDR3 comprises 14 residues.

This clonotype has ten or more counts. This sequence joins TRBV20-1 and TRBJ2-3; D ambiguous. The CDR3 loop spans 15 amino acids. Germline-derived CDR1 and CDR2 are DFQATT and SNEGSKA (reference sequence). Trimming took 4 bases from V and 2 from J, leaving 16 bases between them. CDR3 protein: CSATISASVTDTQYF. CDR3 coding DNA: TGCAGTGCTACCATCTCCGCGAGCGTCACAGATACGCAGTATTTT.

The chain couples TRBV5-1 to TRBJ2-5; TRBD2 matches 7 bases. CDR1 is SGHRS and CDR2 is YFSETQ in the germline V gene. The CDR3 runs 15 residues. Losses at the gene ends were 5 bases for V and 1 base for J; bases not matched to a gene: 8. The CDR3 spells CASSPTSRFQETQYF. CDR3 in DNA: TGCGCCAGCAGTCCGACTAGCCGGTTCCAAGAGACCCAGTACTTC.

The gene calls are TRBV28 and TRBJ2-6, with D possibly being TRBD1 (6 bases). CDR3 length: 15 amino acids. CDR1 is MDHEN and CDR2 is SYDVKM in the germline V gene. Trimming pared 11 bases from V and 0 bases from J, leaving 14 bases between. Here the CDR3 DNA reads TGTGCCGTCCGGGACACCCTCTCTGGGGCCAACGTCCTGACTTTC. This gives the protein CAVRDTLSGANVLTF.

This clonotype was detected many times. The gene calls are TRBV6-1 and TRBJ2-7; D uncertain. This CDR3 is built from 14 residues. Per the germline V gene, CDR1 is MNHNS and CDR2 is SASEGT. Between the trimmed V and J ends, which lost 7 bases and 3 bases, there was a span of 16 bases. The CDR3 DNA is TGTGCCAGCATCCCGCCGGGCGCATTCTACGAGCAGTACTTC. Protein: CASIPPGAFYEQYF.

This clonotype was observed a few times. CDR3 nucleotides: TGTGCCAGCAGCTTAGCGGCGAGTACGGACCCCCAGTTCTTC. This sequence encodes CASSLAASTDPQFF. The chain carries TRBV7-8 and TRBJ2-1; no firm D call. This CDR3 is 14 amino acids long. Germline CDR1 is SGHVS and CDR2 is FQNEAQ. Trimming took off 0 bases at V and 13 bases at J, with 16 bases between the two ends.

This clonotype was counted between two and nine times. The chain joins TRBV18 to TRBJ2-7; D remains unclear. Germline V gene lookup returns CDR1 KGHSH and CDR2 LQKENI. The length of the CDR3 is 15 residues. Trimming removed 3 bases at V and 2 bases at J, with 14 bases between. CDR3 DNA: TGTGCCAGCTCACCGCCTGATCGAGTGGCCTACGAGCAGTACTTC. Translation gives CASSPPDRVAYEQYF.